This TCR beta chain is drawn from a study of blood T cell repertoires in COVID-19. Study-level information: Acute and convalescent COVID-19 specimens originated in the United States, Italy and Spain. The cDNA or gDNA used as material had been derived from T cells, B-cell-depleted T cells, or PBMCs.

With 4 bases removed from V and 0 bases from J, the gap between germline ends came to 11 bases. Looked up from germline, CDR1 is MNHEY and CDR2 is SMNVEV (reference sequence). CDR3 length: 15 amino acids. Source study methods: Reference gene primers were amplified, and this amplification served to estimate nucleated cell counts. This table comes from immunoSEQ multiplex PCR, and its TCRdb copy is limited to in-frame clones, with some not included. V, J and clone size derive from that table, while D and trimming were established from the DNA sequence. The table records more than 120,000 clones, about 85% of them present only once.

The rearrangement links TRBV27 to TRBJ2-3, with a weak D call TRBD2 (6 bases). This sequence was found in a human donor with acute or convalescent COVID-19. The donor label of this sample is uncertain. Input material: peripheral blood. Here the CDR3 DNA reads TGTGCCAGCAGTTCCGGGAGAACTAGCACAGATACGCAGTATTTT. It codes for CASSSGRTSTDTQYF.